This TCR beta chain was found in a study of blood T cells in healthy people across ages. Overall study results and limits: Donors of long life had a larger count of naive CD4+ cells and greater diversity than aged donors.

This clonotype was found many times. Its antigen is unidentified. V gave up 1 base and J gave up 5 bases; unmatched junction bases: 7. There are 16 residues in the CDR3. Germline CDR1 is SGHTA and CDR2 is FQGNSA. Together with a sample-barcoded 5' primer, a J-beta primer mix was included in a second PCR lasting roughly 7 to 11 cycles. Each CDR3 protein gets one entry after TCRdb re-called the 5' RACE reads with MiXCR. The sample has approximately 700,000 distinct CDR3 sequences; about a third are singletons. The clonotype originates from a woman aged 80 or over in good health. The chain is built from TRBV7-2 and TRBJ2-5, with 10 positions matching TRBD2. Sequencing was carried out using blood. CDR3 coding DNA: TGTGCCAGCAGCTTAGAGGGAGCGGGGGGGCTGGAGACCCAGTACTTC. It codes for CASSLEGAGGLETQYF.